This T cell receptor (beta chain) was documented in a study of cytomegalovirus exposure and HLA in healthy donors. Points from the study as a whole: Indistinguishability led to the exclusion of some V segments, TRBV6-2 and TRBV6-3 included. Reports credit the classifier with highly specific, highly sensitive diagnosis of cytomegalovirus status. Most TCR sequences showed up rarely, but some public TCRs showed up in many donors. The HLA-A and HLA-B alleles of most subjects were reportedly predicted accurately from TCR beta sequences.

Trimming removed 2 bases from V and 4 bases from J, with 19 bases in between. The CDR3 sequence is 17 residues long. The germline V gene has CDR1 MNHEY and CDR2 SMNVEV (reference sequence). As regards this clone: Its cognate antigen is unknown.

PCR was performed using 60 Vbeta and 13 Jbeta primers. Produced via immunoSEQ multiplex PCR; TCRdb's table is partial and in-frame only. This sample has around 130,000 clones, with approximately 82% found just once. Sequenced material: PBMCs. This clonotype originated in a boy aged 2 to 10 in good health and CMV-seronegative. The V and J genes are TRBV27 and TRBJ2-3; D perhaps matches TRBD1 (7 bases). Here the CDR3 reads CASSLTPAGQRADTQYF. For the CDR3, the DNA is TGTGCCAGCAGTTTAACACCTGCGGGACAGAGGGCAGATACGCAGTATTTT.